A selection of T cell receptor beta chains follows, all from one sample in a study of Ad26.COV2.S vaccination and SARS-CoV-2 variants. Produced via immunoSEQ multiplex PCR; TCRdb's table is partial and in-frame only. Among over 300,000 clones listed, 83% were seen once. Source: peripheral blood, taken in a trial of Ad26.COV2.S vaccine versus placebo. All receptors derive from a person between 18 and 60 years old who received the Ad26.COV2.S COVID-19 vaccine or a placebo. Each CDR3 is given without its conserved first and last residue.

TRBV15	TRBJ2-7	ATSRSLRGPYEQY
TRBV7-3	TRBJ2-5	ASSLLGGIQETQY
TRBV19	TRBJ2-1	ATHSSGVRIHEQF
TRBV4-1	TRBJ2-7	ASSQVVGTSGVEQY
TRBV6-5	TRBJ2-7	ASGGRGPYEQY
TRBV2	TRBJ1-4	ASRYDSEKLF
TRBV11-2	TRBJ1-5	ASSLGGQPSNQPQH
TRBV7-9	TRBJ1-2	ASSLQANYGYT
TRBV30	TRBJ2-7	AWKGRDLGWASYEQY
TRBV27	TRBJ1-2	ASSWTGRESYT
TRBV4-3	TRBJ1-2	ASSQDGLQGIDGYT
TRBV5-1	TRBJ1-4	ASSLGPREENEKLF
TRBV6-6	TRBJ2-1	ASRKLGGPNEQF
TRBV6-5	TRBJ2-5	ASRQDLLGETQY
TRBV4-1	TRBJ2-2	ASSQDRQGGGELF
TRBV19	TRBJ1-1	ASSPLRGRGTEAF
TRBV2	TRBJ1-2	ASSEWEGYT
TRBV7-9	TRBJ1-3	ASSVIGAGNTIY
TRBV19	TRBJ1-6	ASSNVKGSSSYNSPLH
TRBV9	TRBJ2-7	ASSVGVASGRYEQY
TRBV12-5	TRBJ2-3	ASGLHRGQGDTQY
TRBV7-2	TRBJ2-5	ASRLRLAGEETQY
TRBV27	TRBJ2-6	ASSLTGANVLT
TRBV4-1	TRBJ1-1	ASSLDGTGGADVEAF
TRBV7-3	TRBJ2-3	ASSLTGARTDTQY
TRBV6-5	TRBJ1-5	ASLAQGGGQPQH
TRBV5-1	TRBJ2-1	ASSRTSGRDFYNEQF
TRBV5-6	TRBJ1-2	ASSLVIATAYYGYT
TRBV5-4	TRBJ2-7	ASSFPGLTTKQY
TRBV10-2	TRBJ1-1	ASSFSPRDMNTEAF
TRBV5-1	TRBJ2-1	ASSAYLAGWGYNEQF
TRBV7-9	TRBJ1-1	ASSLDRLNTEAF
TRBV30	TRBJ1-3	AWCFGPGNTIY
TRBV19	TRBJ2-2	ASSTDRSGNTGELF
TRBV27	TRBJ2-1	ASSATGDEQF
TRBV6-6	TRBJ2-1	ASSWSSKAYNEQF